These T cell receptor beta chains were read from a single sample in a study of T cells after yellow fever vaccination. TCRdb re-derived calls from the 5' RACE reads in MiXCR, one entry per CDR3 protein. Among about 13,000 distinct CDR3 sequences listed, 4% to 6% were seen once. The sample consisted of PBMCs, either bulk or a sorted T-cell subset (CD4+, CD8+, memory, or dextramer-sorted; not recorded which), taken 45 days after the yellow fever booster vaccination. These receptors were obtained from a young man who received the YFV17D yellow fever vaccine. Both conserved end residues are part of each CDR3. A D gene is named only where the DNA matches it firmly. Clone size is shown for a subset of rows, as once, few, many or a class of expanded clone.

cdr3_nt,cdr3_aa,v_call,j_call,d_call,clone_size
TGTGCCAGCAGAGCCCCGGGACTAGATCACGAGCAGTACTTC,CASRAPGLDHEQYF,TRBV7-2,TRBJ2-7,TRBD2,many
TGTGCCAGCGGATCTAGGGAGGCCACTAATGAAAAACTGTTTTTT,CASGSREATNEKLFF,TRBV7-8,TRBJ1-4,-,many
TGTGCCAGCAGCACCAGAAGGGCCGGGGAGCTGTTTTTT,CASSTRRAGELFF,TRBV11-2,TRBJ2-2,-,many
TGTGCCAGCAGCCCACGGCGGAGGGTAGACAATGAGCAGTTCTTC,CASSPRRRVDNEQFF,TRBV7-2,TRBJ2-1,-,many
TGCAGTGCTCGAGCTTCTAGCTACGGCACAGATACGCAGTATTTT,CSARASSYGTDTQYF,TRBV20-1,TRBJ2-3,-,many
TGTGCCAGCAGGAAGACAGGTTTCTACGAGCAGTACTTC,CASRKTGFYEQYF,TRBV27,TRBJ2-7,-,many
TGTGCCAGCAGGTCGGACAGGGGCGATCAGCCCCAGCATTTT,CASRSDRGDQPQHF,TRBV7-2,TRBJ1-5,TRBD1,many
TGTGCCTGGGAGGCTAATGAGCAGTTCTTC,CAWEANEQFF,TRBV30,TRBJ2-1,-,many
TGTGCCAGCAGCTTAGGGGGTCCCATGGGGGAGACCCAGTACTTC,CASSLGGPMGETQYF,TRBV7-2,TRBJ2-5,-,-
TGTGCCAGCAGCCCCGCGGGCGGGGGCTACGAGCAGTACTTC,CASSPAGGGYEQYF,TRBV25-1,TRBJ2-7,TRBD2,few
TGTGCCAGCAGCTTACTGTGGGGGAGGGACAATGAGCAGTTCTTC,CASSLLWGRDNEQFF,TRBV7-2,TRBJ2-1,TRBD2,many
TGTGCCAGCAGCCCCCCAGGGGGAGATAGTACGGACGAGCAGTACTTC,CASSPPGGDSTDEQYF,TRBV28,TRBJ2-7,TRBD1,many
TGTGCCATCAGTGCGTCGCGGGCTGTGAACACTGAAGCTTTCTTT,CAISASRAVNTEAFF,TRBV10-3,TRBJ1-1,-,many
TGCAGTGCTAGATATGCAGGGGGTCAGCCCCAGCATTTT,CSARYAGGQPQHF,TRBV20-1,TRBJ1-5,TRBD1,many
TGTGCCACCAGCAGAGCCGCCGGAAACACCATATATTTT,CATSRAAGNTIYF,TRBV15,TRBJ1-3,-,many
TGTGCCAGCAGCCTTGGACTAGCGGGAGCGTACGAGCAGTACTTC,CASSLGLAGAYEQYF,TRBV28,TRBJ2-7,TRBD2,many
TGTGCCAGCAGTTACGGTCCTTTCAGGGGGGAATCTGGAAACACCATATATTTT,CASSYGPFRGESGNTIYF,TRBV6-5,TRBJ1-3,TRBD1,many
TGTGCCATCAGGGGGACTAGCGGGTCCTACGAGCAGTACTTC,CAIRGTSGSYEQYF,TRBV10-3,TRBJ2-7,TRBD2,many
TGCGCCAGCTTGGACCGCCCTTTCAGGGATACGCAGTATTTT,CASLDRPFRDTQYF,TRBV5-1,TRBJ2-3,-,-
TGTGCCAGCAGCTTGCTAGGGTCCCCCAATCAGCCCCAGCATTTT,CASSLLGSPNQPQHF,TRBV5-5,TRBJ1-5,-,many
TGTGCCAGCAGCTTAGGCGCTAGCGGGAGAGATACGCAGTATTTT,CASSLGASGRDTQYF,TRBV7-2,TRBJ2-3,TRBD2,many
TGTGCCAGCAGCTTAGAGACTAGCAAATTCTACGAGCAGTACTTC,CASSLETSKFYEQYF,TRBV7-2,TRBJ2-7,TRBD2,many
TGTGCCAGCAGCAGCGCAGGGGGGGGTGAGACCCAGTACTTC,CASSSAGGGETQYF,TRBV11-2,TRBJ2-5,-,many
TGTGCCAGCAGCGGTGACGGAGCATCCAAAAACATTCAGTACTTC,CASSGDGASKNIQYF,TRBV11-2,TRBJ2-4,-,many
TGTGCCAGCAGCCCCCCAAGGACGGCTAACACCGGGGAGCTGTTTTTT,CASSPPRTANTGELFF,TRBV7-9,TRBJ2-2,-,many
TGTGCCAGCAGCTTGATTACGGACAGAAGCAATTCACCCCTCCACTTT,CASSLITDRSNSPLHF,TRBV5-4,TRBJ1-6,-,many
TGCGCCAGCGGACAGGGAAATCAGCCCCAGCATTTT,CASGQGNQPQHF,TRBV10-1,TRBJ1-5,TRBD1,many
TGTGCCAGCAGTTTCGGGGTGGAGGCCATAATAGCCAAAAACATTCAGTACTTC,CASSFGVEAIIAKNIQYF,TRBV6-2/TRBV6-3,TRBJ2-4,-,many
TGTGCCAGCAGCAAAGGGCGGGGGCTTATGGCCAAAAACATTCAGTACTTC,CASSKGRGLMAKNIQYF,TRBV21-1,TRBJ2-4,-,many
TGCGCCAGCAGCTTGGAATGGAATGAGCAGTTCTTC,CASSLEWNEQFF,TRBV5-1,TRBJ2-1,-,many
TGCGCCAGCAGCTGGGGGGAGTTGGGACAGGGGGTTACCTACGAGCAGTACTTC,CASSWGELGQGVTYEQYF,TRBV5-1,TRBJ2-7,TRBD1,many
TGTGCCAGCAGCCACGGAGGAGGGGACTATGGCTACACCTTC,CASSHGGGDYGYTF,TRBV6-1,TRBJ1-2,-,many
TGTGCCAGCAGCTTAGGAGCGATCTACAATGAGCAGTTCTTC,CASSLGAIYNEQFF,TRBV5-6,TRBJ2-1,-,many
TGCGCCAGCGGTGGGACTAGCGGATATAACACCGGGGAGCTGTTTTTT,CASGGTSGYNTGELFF,TRBV4-3,TRBJ2-2,TRBD2,many
TGCGCCAGCAGCTTGGAAGAGACCCAGTACTTC,CASSLEETQYF,TRBV5-1,TRBJ2-5,-,many
TGTGCCAGCAGCTTACTAGGGGAGGCAGATACGCAGTATTTT,CASSLLGEADTQYF,TRBV7-6,TRBJ2-3,-,many
TGTGCCAGCAGCTCCGGGGCCAATGAGCAGTTCTTC,CASSSGANEQFF,TRBV7-2,TRBJ2-1,-,many
TGTGCCAGCAGCCCCCGTTCGAGTGGATTCCCAGAGACCCAGTACTTC,CASSPRSSGFPETQYF,TRBV7-2,TRBJ2-5,-,many
TGCGCCAGCAGCCAGACTTACAAAGAGACCCAGTACTTC,CASSQTYKETQYF,TRBV4-3,TRBJ2-5,-,many
TGCAGTGCTTTTACAGCGGGAGGGTACGAGCAGTACTTC,CSAFTAGGYEQYF,TRBV20-1,TRBJ2-7,TRBD2,many
TGCGCCAGCAGCCCGGACGGTACTAACTATGGCTACACCTTC,CASSPDGTNYGYTF,TRBV5-1,TRBJ1-2,-,many